These 24 T cell receptor beta chains originate from one sample sequenced in a study of graft-versus-host responses after intestinal transplantation. Their antigens remain unidentified. TCRdb's copy holds only in-frame clones and misses some; the assay was immunoSEQ multiplex PCR. The sample has 20,000 to 25,000 clones, around 82% seen once. This material consisted of unstimulated CD8+ T cells sorted from spleen or lymph node cells, taken before transplant. Receptor source: a human donor who was the organ donor for an intestinal transplant.

This chain joins TRBV6-1 and TRBJ2-6; D is unclear. The germline V gene has CDR1 MNHNS and CDR2 SASEGT. Trimming pared 2 bases from V and 0 bases from J, leaving 5 bases between. CDR3 length: 15 amino acids. The CDR3 sequence: CASSEMGSGANVLTF. CDR3 bases: TGTGCCAGCAGTGAAATGGGCTCTGGGGCCAACGTCCTGACTTTC.

The V gene is TRBV9, the J gene TRBJ1-1, with TRBD1 identical over 8 bases. Germline CDR1 reads SGDLS; CDR2 reads YYNGEE. Trimming at V came to 0 bases and at J to 5 bases, leaving 6 bases not matched to a gene. The CDR3 totals 15 residues. Written as DNA, the CDR3 is TGTGCCAGCAGCGTAGGACAGGGGTCGGAGACTGAAGCTTTCTTT. Translation: CASSVGQGSETEAFF.

The genes are TRBV2 and TRBJ2-7; the D gene is possibly TRBD2 (6 bases). The length of the CDR3 is 14 residues. The germline V gene has CDR1 SNHLY and CDR2 FYNNEI. The V and J ends lost 2 bases and 5 bases respectively, with 13 bases between them. CDR3 loop: CASSESWGVDEQYF. For the CDR3, the DNA is TGTGCCAGCAGTGAATCCTGGGGGGTCGACGAGCAGTACTTC. Combining the CDR3 with reference TRBV2 and TRBJ2-7 gives the whole variable domain EPEVTQTPSHQVTQMGQEVILRCVPISNHLYFYWYRQILGQKVEFLVSFYNNEISEKSEIFDDQFSVERPDGSNFTLKIRSTKLEDSAMYFCASSESWGVDEQYFGPGTRLTVT.

V and J are TRBV13 and TRBJ2-7, with D perhaps matching TRBD1 (6 bases). The CDR3 runs 13 residues. CDR1 is PRHDT and CDR2 is FYEKMQ in the germline V gene (reference sequence). Deletions cut 4 bases from V and 5 bases from J, with 12 bases between. The CDR3 coding sequence is TGTGCCAGCAGCTCCGGGACAAAGGACGAGCAGTACTTC. It translates to CASSSGTKDEQYF.

V usage is TRBV27 and J usage is TRBJ2-7; TRBD1 matches 8 bases. Germline assignment: CDR1 MNHEY and CDR2 SMNVEV (reference sequence). CDR3 length equals 13 residues. Germline trimming cut 5 bases from V and 11 bases from J; bases unmatched to any gene: 11. The DNA for the CDR3 is TGTGCCAGCAGTCTCACCGCGACAGGGGAGAAGTACTTC. It yields the protein CASSLTATGEKYF.

This sequence joins TRBV5-1 and TRBJ2-7; D is ambiguous. Germline assignment: CDR1 SGHRS and CDR2 YFSETQ. The germline V and J ends were trimmed by 4 bases and 2 bases, with 25 bases remaining between them. This CDR3 region has 18 residues. The CDR3 loop is CASSPEGVAGGGPYEQYF. DNA of the CDR3: TGCGCCAGCAGCCCTGAAGGAGTGGCCGGCGGCGGTCCCTACGAGCAGTACTTC.

This clone was counted between two and nine times. V and J are TRBV6-5 and TRBJ1-1; possible D gene TRBD1, 5 bases. CDR3 length equals 14 residues. Trimming cost V 2 bases and J 6 bases, with 13 bases left between them. Germline CDR1 and CDR2: MNHEY and SVGAGI. DNA for the CDR3: TGTGCCAGCAGTTACGCCTTGGGGGGGTCTGAAGCTTTCTTT. Residues: CASSYALGGSEAFF.

The rearrangement uses TRBV2 and TRBJ2-1; D remains ambiguous. Germline assignment: CDR1 SNHLY and CDR2 FYNNEI. CDR3 size: 11 residues. Trimming pared 4 bases from V and 9 bases from J, leaving 7 bases between. The CDR3 DNA sequence: TGTGCCAGCAGTGCCGGTATTGAGCAGTTCTTC. Its protein product is CASSAGIEQFF.

The genes are TRBV21-1 and TRBJ2-4. TRBV21-1 is recorded as a pseudogene. The CDR3 covers 17 residues. The CDR3 DNA follows: TGTGCCAGCAGGAGAGCGTTGCTACAGCAAAGAAAAAACATTCAGTACTTC. This codes for CASRRALLQQRKNIQYF.

The CDR3 is CAISDRDRVSPGELFF. In DNA form, the CDR3 reads TGTGCCATCAGTGATAGGGACAGGGTATCTCCCGGGGAGCTGTTTTTT. This chain connects TRBV10-3 to TRBJ2-2; 9 nucleotides line up with TRBD1. After removal of 3 bases from V and 6 bases from J, the junction contained 8 bases not matched to a gene. Germline V gene data show CDR1 as ENHRY and CDR2 as SYGVKD. The length of the CDR3 is 16 residues.

CDR3: CASSQGWAAGGYTF. The CDR3 DNA sequence: TGCGCCAGCAGCCAAGGGTGGGCGGCGGGTGGCTACACCTTC. The genes are TRBV4-1 and TRBJ1-2; D remains ambiguous. The V end lost 1 base, the J end lost 7 bases, and 13 bases lay between the germline ends. The CDR3 extends over 14 amino acids. Germline CDR1 reads MGHRA; CDR2 reads YSYEKL.

The V and J genes are TRBV4-1 and TRBJ1-1; 12 bases agree with TRBD1. Germline assignment: CDR1 MGHRA and CDR2 YSYEKL. J was trimmed by 1 base and V by 6 bases; bases with no gene match: 9. The CDR3 covers 17 residues. CDR3 nucleotide sequence: TGCGCCAGCAGTCCCCACCGGGACAGGGGGCCGAACACTGAAGCTTTCTTT. Its protein product is CASSPHRDRGPNTEAFF.

This clone was seen just once. This chain links TRBV19 with TRBJ2-7; tentatively, D is TRBD2 (5 bases). V was clipped by 3 bases and J by 3 bases, with 9 bases between them. Germline V CDR1 and CDR2: LNHDA, SQIVND (reference sequence). There are 13 residues in the CDR3. For the CDR3, the DNA is TGTGCCAGTAGTATGTCGGGGTTCTACGAGCAGTACTTC. This gives the protein CASSMSGFYEQYF.

The rearrangement joins TRBV5-1 to TRBJ2-3, with 10 positions matching TRBD2. Trimming at V came to 2 bases and at J to 3 bases, leaving 6 bases not matched to a gene. Germline V gives CDR1 SGHRS, CDR2 YFSETQ. The CDR3 loop spans 16 amino acids. The CDR3 protein is CASSLALAGGTDTQYF. As DNA, the CDR3 is TGCGCCAGCAGCTTAGCCTTAGCGGGGGGTACAGATACGCAGTATTTT.

The rearrangement links TRBV5-6 to TRBJ2-1; unclear D gene. Germline V lookup: CDR1 SGHDT, CDR2 YYEEEE. The CDR3 has 14 amino acids. Trimming removed 0 bases from V and 0 bases from J, with 4 bases in between. The CDR3 region is CASSLAFSYNEQFF. The CDR3 nucleotides read TGTGCCAGCAGCTTGGCCTTCTCCTACAATGAGCAGTTCTTC.

This chain uses TRBV27 with TRBJ1-1, with D tentatively TRBD1 (5 bases). From germline, CDR1 is MNHEY and CDR2 SMNVEV (reference sequence). The V end was cut by 3 bases, the J end by 7 bases, with 18 bases between. The CDR3 length is 15 residues. The CDR3 coding sequence is TGTGCCAGCAGTTTCCTGGGACCGCCGCAGCTTGAAGCTTTCTTT. This encodes CASSFLGPPQLEAFF.

This clone was detected once. The V gene is TRBV18, the J gene TRBJ1-3; a possible D gene is TRBD1 (5 bases). Germline assignment: CDR1 KGHSH and CDR2 LQKENI. This CDR3 comprises 21 residues. V was cut by 0 bases and J by 0 bases, with 24 bases left in between. CDR3 sequence (DNA): TGTGCCAGCTCACCACCGGTCGGCAGGGTTCCGTTTAGTTACTCTGGAAACACCATATATTTT. This gives the protein CASSPPVGRVPFSYSGNTIYF.

The V gene is TRBV27, the J gene TRBJ2-1, with 9 bases that match TRBD2. Germline V CDR1 and CDR2: MNHEY, SMNVEV (reference sequence). The CDR3 loop spans 14 amino acids. Germline trimming cut 8 bases from V and 4 bases from J; bases unmatched to any gene: 6. The CDR3 loop reads CASSLAGPYNEQFF. In DNA, the CDR3 is TGTGCCAGCTCACTAGCGGGCCCTTACAATGAGCAGTTCTTC.

This sequence joins TRBV19 and TRBJ1-2; perhaps TRBD1 as D (5 bases). The CDR3 sequence is 12 residues long. Trimming took 4 bases from V and 2 from J, leaving 5 bases between them. Germline V CDR1 and CDR2: LNHDA, SQIVND (reference sequence). The CDR3 loop is CASSRDNYGYTF. CDR3 DNA: TGTGCCAGTAGTAGGGACAACTATGGCTACACCTTC.

The CDR3 spells CASSVGNTIYF. CDR3 coding DNA: TGTGCCAGCAGCGTGGGAAACACCATATATTTT. This chain links TRBV9 with TRBJ1-3, with D unresolved. Germline V gene sequence: CDR1 SGDLS, CDR2 YYNGEE. V gave up 2 bases and J gave up 4 bases, with 1 base separating them. CDR3 length: 11 residues.

V is TRBV30 and J is TRBJ2-7, with D maybe TRBD1 (6 bases). The ends were cut back, 0 bases at V and 2 bases at J, with 8 bases in the middle. The CDR3 has 13 residues. Per germline, CDR1 GTSNPN and CDR2 SVGIG (reference sequence). CDR3 in DNA: TGTGCCTGGAGTGTTGGACAGACCTACGAGCAGTACTTC. Translated, it gives CAWSVGQTYEQYF.

The chain recombines TRBV27 with TRBJ1-1, with TRBD1 as a possible D gene (5 bases). The germline gives CDR1 MNHEY, CDR2 SMNVEV (reference sequence). The CDR3 has 16 amino acids. Trimming took off 3 bases at V and 0 bases at J, with 14 bases between the two ends. The CDR3 sequence: CASSFLGQGVNTEAFF. The CDR3 coding sequence is TGTGCCAGCAGTTTCCTCGGGCAGGGCGTGAACACTGAAGCTTTCTTT.

V and J are TRBV12-5 and TRBJ1-5; D is possibly TRBD1 (5 bases). Trimming shortened V by 4 bases and J by 5 bases, and 12 bases separated the two germline ends. The CDR3 consists of 14 residues. The germline V gene has CDR1 LGHNT and CDR2 FRNRAP. In nucleotides, the CDR3 is TGTGCTAGTGGTTGGGGGGGGAGAGATCAGCCCCAGCATTTT. Protein sequence: CASGWGGRDQPQHF.

This clone counts as medium-sized (0.01 to 0.1%). At one end, the junction sequence differs from germline, possibly due to a read error. The same CDR3 also results from other DNA sequences found in this sample. This chain connects TRBV29-1 to TRBJ2-2; D gene uncertain. This CDR3 comprises 11 residues. CDR1 and CDR2 (germline): SQVTM, ANQGSEA. The CDR3 bases are TGCAGCGTGGAAGGGCCCGGGGAGCTGTTTTTT. Translated, it gives CSVEGPGELFF.